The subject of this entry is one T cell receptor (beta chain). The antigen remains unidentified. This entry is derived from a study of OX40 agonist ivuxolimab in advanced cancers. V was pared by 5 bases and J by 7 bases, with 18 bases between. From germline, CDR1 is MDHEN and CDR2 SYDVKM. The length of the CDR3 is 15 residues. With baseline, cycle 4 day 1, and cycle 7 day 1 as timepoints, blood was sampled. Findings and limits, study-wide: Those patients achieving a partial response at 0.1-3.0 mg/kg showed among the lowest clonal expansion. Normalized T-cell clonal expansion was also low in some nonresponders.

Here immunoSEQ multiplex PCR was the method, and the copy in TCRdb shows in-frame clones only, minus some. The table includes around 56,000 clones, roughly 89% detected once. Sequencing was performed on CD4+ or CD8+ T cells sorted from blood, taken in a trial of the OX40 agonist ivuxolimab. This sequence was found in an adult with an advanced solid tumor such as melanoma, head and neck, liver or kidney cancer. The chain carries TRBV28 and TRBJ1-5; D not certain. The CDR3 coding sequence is TGTGCCAGCAGTCCCCCTATCGCTCAAAAACAGCCCCAGCATTTT. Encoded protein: CASSPPIAQKQPQHF.